This entry is about one T cell receptor (beta chain). What it recognizes is unknown. Memory T cells were CD45RO+, naive were CD45RA+, sorted by FACS. This sample is part of a study of regulatory dendritic cells for organ transplantation. Data came from immunoSEQ multiplex PCR; TCRdb stores just in-frame clones and leaves some out. The sample lists under 50,000 clones, about 89% occurring once. Points from the study as a whole: Naive CD4+ and CD8+ repertoires were highly diverse; memory CD8+ was most oligoclonal. Between individuals, the alloreactive memory CD8+ T cell pool differed considerably.

Germline CDR1 MDHEN, CDR2 SYDVKM. The V gene lost 6 bases and the J gene lost 3 bases, with 15 bases spanning the gap. The CDR3 extends over 14 amino acids. Sequencing used naive CD8+ T cells from blood. The subset denotes: CD45RA+ naive T cells. The TCR originated in a human donor in good health. The chain has TRBV28 and TRBJ2-7; unclear D gene. CDR3 protein: CASSPGWANYEQYF. Written as DNA, the CDR3 is TGTGCCAGCAGCCCCGGATGGGCGAACTACGAGCAGTACTTC.